Sequencing of this T cell receptor beta chain was carried out in a study of Graves' ophthalmopathy and Graves' hyperthyroidism (dated by TCRdb to the late 2010s). Regarding the complete study: Peripheral blood was collected at initial diagnosis, before any treatment. The study used signatures of the TCR beta repertoire to tell Graves' ophthalmopathy apart from Graves' hyperthyroidism and to predict which patients would progress to ophthalmopathy. In total, under 150 blood samples were TCR-sequenced: 40 to 45 ophthalmopathy, under 85 hyperthyroidism and about 17 hyperthyroidism-to-ophthalmopathy patients. To explore V-J signatures that separate ophthalmopathy from hyperthyroidism, a discovery set of about 98 patients was enrolled, consisting of 43 with ophthalmopathy and roughly 59 with stable hyperthyroidism. The independent validation cohort included under 20 hyperthyroidism patients plus 17 patients who later progressed from hyperthyroidism to ophthalmopathy. In more than five hyperthyroidism patients, the T-cell repertoires found in thyroid tissue were compared with those found in blood. Once sampling was done, hyperthyroidism patients were given methimazole at a starting dose of 30 mg daily, while ophthalmopathy patients were given high-dose intravenous methylprednisolone.

What the research found in general, with its limitations: No statistical method was used to set the sample size in advance, and the investigators knew which group each participant was assigned to. In validation, the model predicted ophthalmopathy progression with nearly 71% sensitivity and approximately 75% specificity; 12 predicted patients were CT-confirmed with GO in a median of about 7.1 months. The 13-signature model separated ophthalmopathy from stable hyperthyroidism with roughly 89% sensitivity and about 84% specificity in cross-validation, and 80%/75% in the test set. Most expanded thyroid clonotypes with a frequency above 0.001 also appeared in blood, which suggests that blood repertoires may reflect the immune response in the thyroid.

A patient counted as having stable hyperthyroidism if there was no progression to ophthalmopathy within 18 months of follow-up. Patients with hyperthyroidism were aged 18 to 65 years, had been newly diagnosed, and had a disease duration of less than 2 months. Anyone with other autoimmune diseases, uncontrolled infections, pregnancy or lactation was excluded from the study. Clinical symptoms, serum thyroxine, TRAb, thyroid ultrasound and orbital computed tomography formed the basis of the diagnosis. Using Ficoll-Paque density gradient centrifugation, PBMCs were isolated from about 10 ml of fresh peripheral blood. Total RNA was extracted using Trizol reagent, and RNA quality was checked on an Agilent 2100 Bioanalyzer. This clonotype was seen ten or more times. Its antigen specificity is not known. Qualities for individual bases were not recorded, and no much larger clone is one base off. TCR beta CDR3 regions were amplified from RNA transcripts for repertoire sequencing. The first round of RT-PCR was done with HTBI primers and the Qiagen OneStep RT-PCR kit, and was followed by a second round of multiplex PCR, then size selection and purification. Sequencing of the libraries was carried out on an Illumina HiSeq2000 in paired-end mode with 100 bp reads. Per the authors' processing: SOAPnuke was used to process the reads, throwing out any read that had adapters, had uncalled bases, had a mean Phred below 15, or lacked an exact constant-primer or identifier match. COPE v1.2.5 was used to merge high-quality paired reads. Each unique nucleotide sequence was treated as a clonotype, and MiTCR v1.1 was used to align the clonotypes to the IMGT TRB V, D and J references. Only V-J combinations with frequency above 0.0001 were analysed, covering around 99% of repertoires. For each V-J combination, a TCR clonal expansion and chaos score was defined as F50 clonal expansion divided by the chaos observed in the TCRdist matrix. Welch's t-statistics and random forest were used to narrow the features down to more than 10 V-J combinations, which were then fed into a naive Bayes classifier. The Morisita-Horn index was used to measure how similar the thyroid and blood repertoires were. TCRdb reanalyzed the raw reads on its own, using fastp at Q25 for trimming and MiXCR for clone calling, and kept in-frame beta chains. When rows share a CDR3 protein, they turn into one entry using the most common DNA and genes. TCRdb's processing, not the authors', yielded these V and J calls. This sample is represented by some 370,000 distinct CDR3 sequences; about a sixth of them were singletons. Roughly 2.3% of the sample is in the top ten clones.

Spanning cysteine to phenylalanine, the CDR3 consists of 15 amino acids. The retained sequence is limited to the CDR3, 45 bases, with the frame set at the first base. From a lookup of the germline V gene, CDR1 and CDR2 are SGDLS and YYNGEE. V loses 3 bases, J loses 2 bases, and the germline ends lie 15 bases apart. The sample was peripheral blood. The receptor was isolated from an adult woman with stable Graves' hyperthyroidism. The chain employs TRBV9 and TRBJ2-7; the D gene assignment is perhaps TRBD1 or TRBD2, with each matching 5 bases. The CDR3 has the sequence CASSGGTGKTYEQYF. The DNA sequence is TGTGCCAGCAGCGGTGGGACGGGAAAGACCTACGAGCAGTACTTC.